Below, 22 T cell receptor beta chains from the same sample are listed, as sequenced in a study of blood T cell repertoires in COVID-19. The table came from immunoSEQ multiplex PCR; TCRdb's copy has only in-frame clones and leaves some out. The table includes 85,000 to 100,000 clones, roughly 78% detected once. Sequenced sample: peripheral blood. The receptor set was obtained from a woman older than 75 with active or convalescent COVID-19.

The chain joins TRBV5-1 to TRBJ2-1; 9 bases align to TRBD2. The CDR3 covers 15 residues. The ends lost 0 bases at V and 8 bases at J; junction bases unmatched: 6. Germline lookup yields CDR1 SGHRS and CDR2 YFSETQ. In DNA, the CDR3 is TGCGCCAGCAGCTTGGAGGTAGCGGGAGCCCATGAGCAGTTCTTC. This sequence encodes CASSLEVAGAHEQFF.

This clone was observed a few times. The genes are TRBV5-1 and TRBJ2-3, with D possibly TRBD1 on 6 matching bases. The germline V gene encodes CDR1 SGHRS and CDR2 YFSETQ. The CDR3 contains 15 residues. The V end was cut by 4 bases, the J end by 3 bases, with 15 bases between. The CDR3 region is CASSGGQPGTDTQYF. In DNA form, the CDR3 reads TGCGCCAGCAGCGGTGGACAGCCCGGAACAGATACGCAGTATTTT.

Notes on this clone: Germline and junction disagree at one end, which may indicate a read error. The gene calls are TRBV24-1 and TRBJ2-3, with 14 bases aligning to TRBD2. Germline V lookup: CDR1 KGHDR, CDR2 SFDVKD. The CDR3 is made up of 17 amino acids. CDR3 nucleotides: TGTGCCACCAGTGATCCTGGGACTAGCGGGAGCAAAGATACGCAGTATTTT. This sequence encodes CATSDPGTSGSKDTQYF.

The chain uses TRBV12-5 and TRBJ2-1; TRBD2 matches 13 bases. The CDR3 has 14 amino acids. The germline V gene has CDR1 LGHNT and CDR2 FRNRAP. V was clipped by 1 base and J by 9 bases; unmatched bases: 0. CDR3 nucleotide sequence: TGTGCTAGTGGTTTGGGACTAGCGGGAGGTGAGCAGTTCTTC. It codes for CASGLGLAGGEQFF.

This chain connects TRBV29-1 to TRBJ1-1; 9 bases are shared with TRBD1. Germline assignment: CDR1 SQVTM and CDR2 ANQGSEA. CDR3 length: 13 residues. J lost 4 bases, V lost 5 bases, and 5 bases had no gene match. The CDR3 sequence is CSVLQGAGTEAFF. CDR3 nucleotide sequence: TGCAGCGTTTTACAGGGGGCTGGCACTGAAGCTTTCTTT.

CDR3 nucleotide sequence: TGTGCCAGCTCCTCCCAGGGGGGCTACCAAGAGACCCAGTACTTC. This codes for CASSSQGGYQETQYF. The chain recombines TRBV18 with TRBJ2-5; weak D call: TRBD1 (7 bases). The CDR3 sequence is 15 residues long. In germline, CDR1 is KGHSH, CDR2 LQKENI. Trimming shortened V by 6 bases and J by 0 bases, and 14 bases separated the two germline ends.

The chain recombines TRBV28 with TRBJ2-7; D gene ambiguous. CDR1 and CDR2 from the germline V gene are MDHEN and SYDVKM. This CDR3 has 14 residues. Trimming cost V 3 bases and J 6 bases, with 15 bases left between them. The CDR3 sequence: CASSFPPPQLEQYF. The CDR3 DNA reads as TGTGCCAGCAGTTTTCCGCCCCCCCAACTCGAGCAGTACTTC.

This chain joins TRBV19 and TRBJ1-5; D is ambiguous. CDR3 size: 13 residues. The V end was cut by 3 bases, the J end by 4 bases, with 7 bases between. Germline V lookup: CDR1 LNHDA, CDR2 SQIVND (reference sequence). CDR3 nucleotides: TGTGCCAGTAGTATGGGAGGGAATCAGCCCCAGCATTTT. Protein product: CASSMGGNQPQHF.

This sequence joins TRBV10-1 and TRBJ1-5; perhaps TRBD1 as D (5 bases). The V end lost 10 bases, the J end lost 7 bases, and 23 bases lay between the germline ends. This CDR3 comprises 15 residues. The germline gives CDR1 WNHNN, CDR2 SYGVQD (reference sequence). The CDR3 coding sequence is TGCGCCAACAGAGAACGCGGGACGAGGAGACAGCCCCAGCATTTT. It yields the protein CANRERGTRRQPQHF.

This clone has only a few counts. Different DNA sequences within this sample yield the same CDR3. The CDR3 here is CASSLSLGETQYF. DNA for the CDR3: TGTGCCAGCAGCTTGAGTCTCGGAGAGACCCAGTACTTC. The chain joins TRBV7-3 to TRBJ2-5; unclear D gene. The germline gives CDR1 SGHTA, CDR2 FQGTGA. V lost 3 bases and J lost 4, with 9 bases in between. The CDR3 has 13 amino acids.

V gene TRBV11-3 combines with J gene TRBJ2-1; 10 bases line up with TRBD2. CDR1 and CDR2 from the germline V gene are SGHNT and YENEEA. The CDR3 consists of 15 residues. V shed 5 bases, J shed 6 bases, and the junction held 7 bases outside the gene matches. The CDR3 sequence: CASSPEREGSNEQFF. The CDR3 nucleotides are TGTGCCAGCAGCCCAGAGCGGGAGGGTTCCAATGAGCAGTTCTTC.

V gene TRBV20-1 combines with J gene TRBJ2-7; the D is unclear. This CDR3 region has 11 residues. Trimming removed 3 bases at V and 4 bases at J, with 7 bases between. Germline V gives CDR1 DFQATT, CDR2 SNEGSKA (reference sequence). The CDR3 bases are TGCAGTGCTAGTCCGCGGTACGAGCAGTACTTC. It translates to CSASPRYEQYF.

This clone was found a few times. The chain joins TRBV6-2 or TRBV6-3 to TRBJ2-7; perhaps TRBD2 as D (6 bases). Between the trimmed V and J ends, which lost 2 bases and 2 bases, there was a span of 7 bases. This CDR3 has 13 residues. CDR1 MNHEY and CDR2 SVGEGT come from the germline V gene. CDR3 protein: CASSYRGTYEQYF. The CDR3 DNA reads as TGTGCCAGCAGTTACCGCGGGACCTACGAGCAGTACTTC.

This rearrangement joins TRBV2 to TRBJ2-5; 10 nucleotides match TRBD2. The germline gives CDR1 SNHLY, CDR2 FYNNEI. This CDR3 region has 15 residues. J gave up 4 bases and V 3 bases, and 5 bases lay outside the gene matches. CDR3 in DNA: TGTGCCAGCAGTGACAGCCTAGCGGGAGCAGAGACCCAGTACTTC. Protein: CASSDSLAGAETQYF.

The genes are TRBV14 and TRBJ2-1, with TRBD1 matching 8 bases. J lost 4 bases, V lost 5 bases, and 1 base had no gene match. Germline loops: CDR1 SGHDN, CDR2 FVKESK. There are 13 residues in the CDR3. The CDR3 here is CASSWDRYNEQFF. In DNA form, the CDR3 reads TGTGCCAGCAGCTGGGACAGGTACAATGAGCAGTTCTTC.

CDR3 in amino acids: CASSAAEYYGYTF. CDR3 sequence (DNA): TGTGCCAGCAGCGCCGCCGAGTACTATGGCTACACCTTC. The chain couples TRBV6-5 to TRBJ1-2; no clear D. Trimming pared 6 bases from V and 3 bases from J, leaving 11 bases between. CDR1 is MNHEY and CDR2 is SVGAGI in the germline V gene. This CDR3 region has 13 residues.

This clone appeared many times. The V call is TRBV29-1, the J call TRBJ2-7; a weak D match, TRBD1 (5 bases). The CDR3 totals 14 residues. The V end was cut by 7 bases, the J end by 0 bases, with 16 bases between. Germline V gene sequence: CDR1 SQVTM, CDR2 ANQGSEA. The CDR3 DNA sequence: TGCAGCGCAAAATTAACAGGTCGCTCCTACGAGCAGTACTTC. Encoded protein: CSAKLTGRSYEQYF.

The rearrangement links TRBV6-5 to TRBJ2-7; D remains ambiguous. CDR1 and CDR2 (germline): MNHEY, SVGAGI. Trimming stripped 6 bases from V and 0 bases from J, with 3 bases between. There are 11 residues in the CDR3. CDR3 protein: CASSFSYEQYF. For the CDR3, the DNA is TGTGCCAGCAGCTTCTCCTACGAGCAGTACTTC.

In nucleotides, the CDR3 is TGTGCCACCACAGGGGTTCGGCAAGAAAAACTGTTTTTT. This codes for CATTGVRQEKLFF. V usage is TRBV2 and J usage is TRBJ1-4; 7 bases map to TRBD1. The CDR3 extends over 13 amino acids. Germline V gives CDR1 SNHLY, CDR2 FYNNEI. V shed 10 bases, J shed 8 bases, and the junction held 10 bases outside the gene matches.

The chain carries TRBV10-3 and TRBJ2-2; D is possibly TRBD1 (5 bases). The germline V and J ends were trimmed by 0 bases and 3 bases, with 8 bases remaining between them. Germline loops: CDR1 ENHRY, CDR2 SYGVKD. CDR3 size: 15 residues. CDR3 nucleotide sequence: TGTGCCATCAGTGAGTCGGGGCAGTACACCGGGGAGCTGTTTTTT. Protein: CAISESGQYTGELFF.

J is TRBJ2-2 and V is TRBV10-3; D is uncertain. This CDR3 is 14 amino acids long. Trimming removed 3 bases at V and 1 base at J, with 6 bases between. The germline CDR1 and CDR2 sequences are ENHRY and SYGVKD. CDR3 sequence: CAISEDMNTGELFF. The CDR3 region has the DNA TGTGCCATCAGTGAAGACATGAACACCGGGGAGCTGTTTTTT.

This chain links TRBV9 with TRBJ1-3; 7 bases line up with TRBD2. The J call may be incorrect, as the DNA end agrees better with TRBJ2-2. This CDR3 has 17 amino acids. Per germline, CDR1 SGDLS and CDR2 YYNGEE. The CDR3 bases are TGTGCCAGCAGCGTAGGCTCCGGCGGGAGGAACACCGGGGAGCTGTTTTTT. Amino acid sequence: CASSVGSGGRNTGELFF.